The rows below give T cell receptor beta chains drawn from one sample of a study of beta chain features in type 1 diabetes. Sequenced by immunoSEQ multiplex PCR; TCRdb stores in-frame clones only, minus some. The sample records roughly 500,000 clones, about 32% being singletons. The specimen was naive CD4+ T cells from blood. These receptors were taken from a man between 18 and 35 years old in good health. CDR3s include the opening cysteine and the closing phenylalanine or tryptophan. D genes are given only for firm matches. Clone sizes are given selectively: once, few, many, or a class where the clone is expanded.

v_call	d_call	clone_size	j_call	cdr3_nt	cdr3_aa
TRBV7-2	-	-	TRBJ2-1	TGTGCCAGCAGCTTATACCCCCCCACGGTAGGGAATGAGCAGTTCTTC	CASSLYPPTVGNEQFF
TRBV21-1	-	few	TRBJ1-1	TGTGCCAGCAGCAAAGCGATGAACACTGAAGCTTTCTTT	CASSKAMNTEAFF
TRBV18	-	few	TRBJ1-2	TGTGCCAGCTCACCACCTGTAGCGTCCTATGGCTACACCTTC	CASSPPVASYGYTF
TRBV5-1	-	-	TRBJ2-1	TGCGCCAGCAGCTTGGACGATTCCTACAATGAGCAGTTCTTC	CASSLDDSYNEQFF
TRBV7-2	TRBD2	-	TRBJ2-7	TGTGCCAGCAGCCTGGGAGGGCGGGAGTCCTACGAGCAGTACTTC	CASSLGGRESYEQYF
TRBV2	-	few	TRBJ1-4	TGTGCCAGCAGTGACAACCAAGGTGAAAAACTGTTTTTT	CASSDNQGEKLFF
TRBV6-1	TRBD2	-	TRBJ2-1	TGTGCCAGCATAGCGGGAGCCGACAATGAGCAGTTCTTC	CASIAGADNEQFF
TRBV20-1	TRBD1	-	TRBJ2-1	TGCAGTCCGGACAGGGCAGGGGAGCAGTTCTTC	CSPDRAGEQFF
TRBV18	TRBD2	few	TRBJ2-1	TGTGCCAGCTCACCACGGACTAGCGGGAATGGGAATGAGCAGTTCTTC	CASSPRTSGNGNEQFF
TRBV5-4	-	-	TRBJ2-6	TGTGCCAGCAGCTTGGCCTCTGGGGCCAACGTCCTGACTTTC	CASSLASGANVLTF
TRBV30	-	-	TRBJ2-7	TGTGCCTGGAGTCAGGGCCCTCTCTCCTACGAGCAGTACTTC	CAWSQGPLSYEQYF
TRBV25-1	-	-	TRBJ1-2	TGTGCCAGCAGTGAATGGGGAACCATAAAGGATGAAAACAATGGCTACACCTTC	CASSEWGTIKDENNGYTF
TRBV9	TRBD1	-	TRBJ2-7	TGTGCCAGCAGCGGGAGCCGGGACAGGGTCGGATACGAGCAGTACTTC	CASSGSRDRVGYEQYF
TRBV9	-	-	TRBJ2-5	TGTGCCAGCAGCGTGGGGGGCAACCAAGAGACCCAGTACTTC	CASSVGGNQETQYF
TRBV5-6	-	-	TRBJ2-1	TGTGCCAGCAGGAAAGACCCCGGTCCCAATGAGCAGTTCTTC	CASRKDPGPNEQFF
TRBV9	TRBD2	few	TRBJ2-1	TGTGCCAGCAGCGTAGGGTTAGCGGGAGTGGGCTCCTACAATGAGCAGTTCTTC	CASSVGLAGVGSYNEQFF
TRBV19	TRBD1	-	TRBJ2-7	TGTGCCAGTAGTCTAACAGGGGACGAGCAGTACTTC	CASSLTGDEQYF
TRBV25-1	TRBD2	-	TRBJ2-5	TGTGCCAGCAGTATAGCGGGAGACTGGGAGACCCAGTACTTC	CASSIAGDWETQYF
TRBV9	-	-	TRBJ2-5	TGTGCCAGCAGCGTAGTGGACAACCACCAAGAGACCCAGTACTTC	CASSVVDNHQETQYF
TRBV29-1	-	few	TRBJ2-1	TGCAGCGCCCAGCTTATAAGTTACGATGAGCAGTTCTTC	CSAQLISYDEQFF
TRBV18	-	few	TRBJ2-7	TGTGCCAGCTCACCGCCGACGTACGAGCAGTACTTC	CASSPPTYEQYF
TRBV4-3	TRBD2	-	TRBJ2-1	TGCGCCAGCAGCCTACTAGCGGATGCCTACAATGAGCAGTTCTTC	CASSLLADAYNEQFF
TRBV11-2	-	few	TRBJ1-2	TGTGCCAGCAGCTTAGTTCAGGACTATGGCTACACCTTC	CASSLVQDYGYTF
TRBV5-1	-	-	TRBJ2-5	TGCGCCAGCAGCTTGGAGGCAGGGGCCATGCTGTACTTC	CASSLEAGAMLYF
TRBV14	-	-	TRBJ1-2	TGTGCCAGCAGCCAAACACCAGGGGTCGGCTACACCTTC	CASSQTPGVGYTF
TRBV4-1	TRBD2	few	TRBJ2-7	TGCGCCAGCAGCCAAGATCACCTCGGGGTAGCGGGAGTCTACGAGCAGTACTTC	CASSQDHLGVAGVYEQYF
TRBV4-1	-	-	TRBJ1-2	TGCGCCAGCAGTCGCTTAGGGACAATCGGCTATGGCTACACCTTC	CASSRLGTIGYGYTF
TRBV2	TRBD2	-	TRBJ2-5	TGTGCCAGCGGACTAGCGGGACGAGAGACCCAGTACTTC	CASGLAGRETQYF
TRBV29-1	TRBD2	few	TRBJ2-5	TGCAGCGTCCCCCGACTAGCGTTACAAGAGACCCAGTACTTC	CSVPRLALQETQYF
TRBV29-1	TRBD2	few	TRBJ2-1	TGCAGCGTGGGGGGACTAGGCGGGTTGAATGAGCAGTTCTTC	CSVGGLGGLNEQFF
TRBV14	-	-	TRBJ2-1	TGTGCCACTTCGGACTACAGACGGTCCTACAATGAGCAGTTCTTC	CATSDYRRSYNEQFF
TRBV9	-	-	TRBJ2-1	TGTGCCAGCAGCGTAGGTATTGGGGGAGCCTACAATGAGCAGTTCTTC	CASSVGIGGAYNEQFF
TRBV7-2	-	few	TRBJ1-2	TGTGCCAGCAGCTTTGAACAGAACTATGGCTACACCTTC	CASSFEQNYGYTF
TRBV5-4	-	-	TRBJ2-1	TGTGCCAGCAGCACCGCCCTAGGGCTAGGCGAGCAGTTCTTC	CASSTALGLGEQFF
TRBV6-1	TRBD2	-	TRBJ2-5	TGTGCCATCAGCTCCGGGAGGGACCACGAGACCCAGTACTTC	CAISSGRDHETQYF
TRBV4-2	TRBD2	few	TRBJ2-5	TGTGCCAGCAGCCAAGTGGGGATGGCGGGAGGGCACCAAGAGACCCAGTACTTC	CASSQVGMAGGHQETQYF
TRBV7-9	TRBD2	-	TRBJ2-5	TGTGCCAGCAGCTTGAGCGGGATTTCAGAGACCCAGTACTTC	CASSLSGISETQYF
TRBV10-3	TRBD1	-	TRBJ1-1	TGTGCCATCAGTGGACAGGGGGGCACTGAAGCTTTCTTT	CAISGQGGTEAFF
TRBV29-1	TRBD1	-	TRBJ2-5	TGCAGCGTGGGACAGGGGGTCGAGACCCAGTACTTC	CSVGQGVETQYF
TRBV30	TRBD2	-	TRBJ2-7	TGTGCCTGGAGTCTACTAGCGGGGTCCTACGAGCAGTACTTC	CAWSLLAGSYEQYF
TRBV29-1	-	-	TRBJ2-1	TGCAGCGTGGACCTCTGGAAGACCGGCTACAATGAGCAGTTCTTC	CSVDLWKTGYNEQFF
TRBV5-6	TRBD2	few	TRBJ2-7	TGTGCCAGCAGCTCCGGACTAGCGGGACGTCTCTACGAGCAGTACTTC	CASSSGLAGRLYEQYF
TRBV5-6	TRBD1	few	TRBJ2-1	TGTGCCAGCAGCTCTCCGGGACAGAAGTACAATGAGCAGTTCTTC	CASSSPGQKYNEQFF
TRBV19	-	-	TRBJ1-5	TGTGCCAGTACCCAGGTCTTAGGACGGGGACAGCCCCAGCATTTT	CASTQVLGRGQPQHF
TRBV29-1	-	few	TRBJ2-6	TGCAGCGTCGAGACAGCGACCGCTGGGGCCAACGTCCTGACTTTC	CSVETATAGANVLTF
TRBV6-1	TRBD1	-	TRBJ2-5	TGTGCCAGCAGTTCAACGTCACAGGGGCAGGCCCAGTACTTC	CASSSTSQGQAQYF
TRBV6-6	TRBD1	few	TRBJ2-3	TGTGCCAGCAGAACAGGACAGGGCAATACGCAGTATTTT	CASRTGQGNTQYF
TRBV11-2	-	-	TRBJ2-4	TGTGCCAGCAGCTTTTTGCCCCAAGGAGGGGCCAAAAACATTCAGTACTTC	CASSFLPQGGAKNIQYF
TRBV10-3	TRBD2	few	TRBJ2-2	TGTGCCATCAGTGATCTAGCGGGGCCCACCCGGGAGCTGTTTTTT	CAISDLAGPTRELFF
TRBV29-1	-	-	TRBJ2-2	TGCAGCGTCAGAGGACCCCTCGGAGGGGAGCTGTTTTTT	CSVRGPLGGELFF
TRBV27	-	once	TRBJ2-3	TGTGCCAGCAGTCCCACAGGCGTTAGCACAGATACGCAGTATTTT	CASSPTGVSTDTQYF
TRBV7-9	-	-	TRBJ2-1	TGTGCCAGCAGCTTAGTATCCACAGGGTGGAATGAGCAGTTCTTC	CASSLVSTGWNEQFF
TRBV6-1	TRBD1	-	TRBJ2-1	TGTGCCAGCAGTGAGAGGGGACAGGGTCGTACGCATGAGCAGTTCTTC	CASSERGQGRTHEQFF